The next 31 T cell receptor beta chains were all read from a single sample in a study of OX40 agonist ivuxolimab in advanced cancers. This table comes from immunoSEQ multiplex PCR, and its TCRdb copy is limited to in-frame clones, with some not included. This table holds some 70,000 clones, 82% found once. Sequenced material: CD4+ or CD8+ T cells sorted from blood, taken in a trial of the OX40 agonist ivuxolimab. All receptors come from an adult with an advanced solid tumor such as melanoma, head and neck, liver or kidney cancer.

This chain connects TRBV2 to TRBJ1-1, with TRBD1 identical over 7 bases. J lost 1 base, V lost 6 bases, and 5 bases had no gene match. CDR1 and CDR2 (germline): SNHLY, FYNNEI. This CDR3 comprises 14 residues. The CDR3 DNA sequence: TGTGCCAGCAGGGCCGGGACAGAGAACACTGAAGCTTTCTTT. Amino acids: CASRAGTENTEAFF.

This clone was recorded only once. The CDR3 here is CASSLTARGGTDTQYF. As DNA, the CDR3 is TGTGCCAGCAGTTTAACCGCCAGGGGTGGCACAGATACGCAGTATTTT. The rearrangement joins TRBV28 to TRBJ2-3; TRBD1 is a possible D gene (6 bases). CDR3 size: 16 residues. Germline V gene data show CDR1 as MDHEN and CDR2 as SYDVKM. The V and J ends lost 2 bases and 1 base respectively, with 13 bases between them.

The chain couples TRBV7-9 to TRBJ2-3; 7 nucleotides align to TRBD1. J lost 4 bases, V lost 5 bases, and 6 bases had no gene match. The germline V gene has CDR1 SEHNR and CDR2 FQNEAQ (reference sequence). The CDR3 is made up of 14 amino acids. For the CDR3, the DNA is TGTGCCAGCAGCGTAGGGGGCCGGGCAGATACGCAGTATTTT. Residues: CASSVGGRADTQYF.

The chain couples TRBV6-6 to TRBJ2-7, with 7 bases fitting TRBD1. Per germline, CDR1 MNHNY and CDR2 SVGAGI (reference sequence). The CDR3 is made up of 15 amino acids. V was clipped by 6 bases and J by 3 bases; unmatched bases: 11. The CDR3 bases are TGTGCCAGCAGGGAAACAGGGGCTGGGAGCTACGAGCAGTACTTC. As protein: CASRETGAGSYEQYF.

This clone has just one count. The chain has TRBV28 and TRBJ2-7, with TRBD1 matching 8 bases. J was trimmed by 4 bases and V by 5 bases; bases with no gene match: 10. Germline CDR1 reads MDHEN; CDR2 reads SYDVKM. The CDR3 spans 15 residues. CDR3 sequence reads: CASSPPGRQGYEQYV. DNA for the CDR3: TGTGCCAGCAGTCCCCCGGGGCGACAGGGGTACGAGCAGTACGTC.

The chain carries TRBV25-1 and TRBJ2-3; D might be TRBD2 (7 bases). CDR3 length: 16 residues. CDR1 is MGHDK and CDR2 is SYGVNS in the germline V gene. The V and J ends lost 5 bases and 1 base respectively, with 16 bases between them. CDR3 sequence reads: CASSSWGGRGTDTQYF. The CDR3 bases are TGTGCCAGCAGTTCCTGGGGGGGGCGAGGCACAGATACGCAGTATTTT.

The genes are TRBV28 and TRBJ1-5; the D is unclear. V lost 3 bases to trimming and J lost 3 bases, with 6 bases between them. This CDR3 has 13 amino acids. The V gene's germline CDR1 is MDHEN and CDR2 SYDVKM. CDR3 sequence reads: CASSLPPNQPQHF. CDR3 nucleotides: TGTGCCAGCAGTTTGCCCCCCAATCAGCCCCAGCATTTT.

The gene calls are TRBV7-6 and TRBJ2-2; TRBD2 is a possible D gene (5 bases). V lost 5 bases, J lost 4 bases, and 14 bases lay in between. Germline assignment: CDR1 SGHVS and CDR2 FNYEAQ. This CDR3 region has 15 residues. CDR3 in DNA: TGTGCCAGCAGCCCCGCGGGTTTAAGCACCGGGGAGCTGTTTTTT. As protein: CASSPAGLSTGELFF. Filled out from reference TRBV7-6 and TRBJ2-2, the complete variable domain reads GAGVSQSPRYKVTKRGQDVALRCDPISGHVSLYWYRQALGQGPEFLTYFNYEAQQDKSGLPNDRFSAERPEGSISTLTIQRTEQRDSAMYRCASSPAGLSTGELFFGEGSRLTVL.

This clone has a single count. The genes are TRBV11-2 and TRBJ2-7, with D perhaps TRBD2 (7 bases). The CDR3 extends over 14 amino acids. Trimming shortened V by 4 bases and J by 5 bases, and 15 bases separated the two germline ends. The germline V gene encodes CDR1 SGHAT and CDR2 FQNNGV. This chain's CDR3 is CASSSTAGDNEQYF. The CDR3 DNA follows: TGTGCCAGCAGCTCCACTGCGGGGGACAACGAGCAGTACTTC.

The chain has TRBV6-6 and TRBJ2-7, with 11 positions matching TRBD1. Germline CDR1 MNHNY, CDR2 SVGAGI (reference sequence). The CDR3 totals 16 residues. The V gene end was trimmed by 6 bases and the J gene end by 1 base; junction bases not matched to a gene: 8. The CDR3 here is CASRGTGQGVSYEQYF. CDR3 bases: TGTGCCAGCAGGGGAACGGGACAGGGGGTTTCCTACGAGCAGTACTTC.

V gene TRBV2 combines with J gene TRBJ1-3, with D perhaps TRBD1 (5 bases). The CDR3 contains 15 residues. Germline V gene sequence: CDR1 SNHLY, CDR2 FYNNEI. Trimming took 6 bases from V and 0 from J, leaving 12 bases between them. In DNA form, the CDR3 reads TGTGCCAGCAGGCCGGGACCGCGCTCTGGAAACACCATATATTTT. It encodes CASRPGPRSGNTIYF.

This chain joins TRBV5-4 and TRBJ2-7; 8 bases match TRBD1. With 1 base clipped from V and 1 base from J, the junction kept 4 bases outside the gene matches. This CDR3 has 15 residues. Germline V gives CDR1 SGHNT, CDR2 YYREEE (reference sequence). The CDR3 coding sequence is TGTGCCAGCAGCTTGTTGGGACAGGTTTCCTACGAGCAGTACTTC. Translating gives CASSLLGQVSYEQYF.

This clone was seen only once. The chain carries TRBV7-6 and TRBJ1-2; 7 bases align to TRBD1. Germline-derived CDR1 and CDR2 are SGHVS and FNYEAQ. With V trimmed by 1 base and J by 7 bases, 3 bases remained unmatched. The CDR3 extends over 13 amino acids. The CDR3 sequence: CASSLEGAGGYTF. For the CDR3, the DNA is TGTGCCAGCAGCTTAGAGGGGGCTGGTGGCTACACCTTC.

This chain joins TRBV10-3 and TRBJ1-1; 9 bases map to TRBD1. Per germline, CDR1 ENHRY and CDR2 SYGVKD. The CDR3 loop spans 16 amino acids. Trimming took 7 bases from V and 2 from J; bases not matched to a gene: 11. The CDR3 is CAITPSTGGANTEAFF. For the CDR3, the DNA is TGTGCCATCACCCCTTCGACAGGGGGGGCTAACACTGAAGCTTTCTTT.

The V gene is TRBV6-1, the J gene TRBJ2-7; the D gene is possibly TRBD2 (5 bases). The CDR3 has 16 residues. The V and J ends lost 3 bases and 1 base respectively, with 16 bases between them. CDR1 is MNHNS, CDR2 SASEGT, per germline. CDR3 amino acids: CASSEWADSFSYEQYF. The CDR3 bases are TGTGCCAGCAGTGAGTGGGCGGACTCCTTTTCCTACGAGCAGTACTTC.

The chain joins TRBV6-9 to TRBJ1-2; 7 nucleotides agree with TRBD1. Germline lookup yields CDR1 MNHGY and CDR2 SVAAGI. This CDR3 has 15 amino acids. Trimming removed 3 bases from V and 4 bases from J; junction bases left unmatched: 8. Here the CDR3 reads CASSYSTGTIYGYTF. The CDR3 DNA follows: TGTGCCAGCAGTTACTCGACAGGGACCATCTATGGCTACACCTTC.

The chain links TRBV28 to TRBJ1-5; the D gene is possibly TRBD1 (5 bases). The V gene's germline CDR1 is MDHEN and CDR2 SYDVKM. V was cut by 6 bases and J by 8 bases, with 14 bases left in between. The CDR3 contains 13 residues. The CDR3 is CASSRVDSEPQHF. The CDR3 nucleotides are TGTGCCAGCAGCAGGGTCGATTCGGAGCCCCAGCATTTT.

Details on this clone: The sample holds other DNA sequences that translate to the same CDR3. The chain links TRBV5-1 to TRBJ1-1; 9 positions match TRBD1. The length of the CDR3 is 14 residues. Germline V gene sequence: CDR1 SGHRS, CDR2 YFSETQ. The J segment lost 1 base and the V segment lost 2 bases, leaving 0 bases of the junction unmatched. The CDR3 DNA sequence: TGCGCCAGCAGCTTACAGGGGGCGAACACTGAAGCTTTCTTT. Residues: CASSLQGANTEAFF.

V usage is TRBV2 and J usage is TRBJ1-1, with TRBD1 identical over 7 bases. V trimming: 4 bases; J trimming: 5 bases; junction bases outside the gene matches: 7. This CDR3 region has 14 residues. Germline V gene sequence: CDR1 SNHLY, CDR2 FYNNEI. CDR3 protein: CASSVNRGRTEAFF. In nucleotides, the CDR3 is TGTGCCAGCAGTGTTAACAGGGGCCGTACTGAAGCTTTCTTT.

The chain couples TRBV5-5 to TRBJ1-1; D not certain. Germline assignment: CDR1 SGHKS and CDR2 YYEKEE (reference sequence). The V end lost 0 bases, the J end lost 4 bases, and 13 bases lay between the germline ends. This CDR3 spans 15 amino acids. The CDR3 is CASSLEGVGGTEAFF. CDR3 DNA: TGTGCCAGCAGCTTGGAAGGAGTGGGAGGCACTGAAGCTTTCTTT.

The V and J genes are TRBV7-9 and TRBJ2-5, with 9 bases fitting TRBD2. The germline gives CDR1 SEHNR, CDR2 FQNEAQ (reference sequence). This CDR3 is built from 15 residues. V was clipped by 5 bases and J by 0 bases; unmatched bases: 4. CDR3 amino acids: CASSLTSGYQETQYF. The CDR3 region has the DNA TGTGCCAGCAGCCTTACTAGCGGGTACCAAGAGACCCAGTACTTC.

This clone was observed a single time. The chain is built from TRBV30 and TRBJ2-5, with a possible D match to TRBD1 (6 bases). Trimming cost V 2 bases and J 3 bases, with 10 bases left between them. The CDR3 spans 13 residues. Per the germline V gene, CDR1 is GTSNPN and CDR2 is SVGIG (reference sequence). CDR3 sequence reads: CAWSRAGEETQYF. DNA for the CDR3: TGTGCCTGGAGTAGGGCAGGGGAAGAGACCCAGTACTTC.

The DNA for the CDR3 is TGTGCCAGCAGGGTTCAGGGGTCTCAGCCCCAGCATTTT. Its translation is CASRVQGSQPQHF. The rearrangement links TRBV2 to TRBJ1-5, with a weak D call TRBD1 (6 bases). CDR1 and CDR2 from the germline V gene are SNHLY and FYNNEI. This CDR3 region has 13 residues. V lost 6 bases and J lost 6, with 12 bases in between.

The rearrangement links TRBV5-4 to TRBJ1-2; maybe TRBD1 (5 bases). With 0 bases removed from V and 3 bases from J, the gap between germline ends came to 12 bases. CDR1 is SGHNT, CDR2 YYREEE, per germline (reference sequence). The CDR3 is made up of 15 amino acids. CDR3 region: CASSLGGGLDYGYTF. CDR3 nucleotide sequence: TGTGCCAGCAGCTTGGGTGGGGGTTTGGACTATGGCTACACCTTC.

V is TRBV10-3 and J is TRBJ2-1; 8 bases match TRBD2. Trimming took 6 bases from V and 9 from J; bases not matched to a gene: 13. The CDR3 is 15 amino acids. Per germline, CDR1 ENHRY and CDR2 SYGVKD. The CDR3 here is CAIRRGNSGDGEQFF. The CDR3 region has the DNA TGTGCCATCAGAAGGGGAAATAGCGGGGACGGTGAGCAGTTCTTC.

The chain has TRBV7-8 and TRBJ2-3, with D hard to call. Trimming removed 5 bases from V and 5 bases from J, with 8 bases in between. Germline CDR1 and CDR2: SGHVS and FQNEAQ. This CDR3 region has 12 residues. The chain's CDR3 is CASSPRLDTQYF. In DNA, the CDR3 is TGTGCCAGCAGCCCCCGGTTAGATACGCAGTATTTT.

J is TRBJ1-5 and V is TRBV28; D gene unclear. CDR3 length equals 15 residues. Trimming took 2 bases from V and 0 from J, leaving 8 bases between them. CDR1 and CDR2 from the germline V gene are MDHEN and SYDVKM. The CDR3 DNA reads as TGTGCCAGCAGTTTAACAGCTTATAGCAATCAGCCCCAGCATTTT. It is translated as CASSLTAYSNQPQHF.

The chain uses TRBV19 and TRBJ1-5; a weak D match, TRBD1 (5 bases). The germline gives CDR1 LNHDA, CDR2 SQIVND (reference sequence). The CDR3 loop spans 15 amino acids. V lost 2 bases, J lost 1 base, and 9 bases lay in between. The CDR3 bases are TGTGCCAGTAGTATAACAGACAGAAGCAATCAGCCCCAGCATTTT. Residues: CASSITDRSNQPQHF.

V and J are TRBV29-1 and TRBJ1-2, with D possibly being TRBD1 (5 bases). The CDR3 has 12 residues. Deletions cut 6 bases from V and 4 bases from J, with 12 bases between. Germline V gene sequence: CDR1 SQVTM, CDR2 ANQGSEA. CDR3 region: CSVGSGGYGYTF. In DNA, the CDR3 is TGCAGCGTGGGATCGGGGGGCTATGGCTACACCTTC.

In DNA form, the CDR3 reads TGTGCCGGCATAAGCGGGAGCTCCTACGAGCAGTACTTC. Protein product: CAGISGSSYEQYF. This chain joins TRBV2 and TRBJ2-7, with TRBD2 matching over 8 bases. The CDR3 is made up of 13 amino acids. Per germline, CDR1 SNHLY and CDR2 FYNNEI. The ends lost 11 bases at V and 0 bases at J; junction bases unmatched: 6.

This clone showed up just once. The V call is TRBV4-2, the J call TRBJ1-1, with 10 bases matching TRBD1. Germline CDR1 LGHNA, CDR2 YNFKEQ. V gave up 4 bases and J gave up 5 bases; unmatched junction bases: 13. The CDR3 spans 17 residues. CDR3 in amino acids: CASSPSGRTGGRTEAFF. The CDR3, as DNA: TGTGCCAGCAGCCCTAGCGGCCGGACAGGGGGGAGAACTGAAGCTTTCTTT.